This T cell receptor (beta chain) was found in a study of T-cell reconstitution after alpha-beta-depleted transplantation in children. The germline gives CDR1 MNHEY, CDR2 SVGEGT. The CDR3 has 12 residues. Trimming cost V 2 bases and J 12 bases, with 11 bases left between them. Researchers prepared the TCRbeta library using unique molecular identifiers, the study reports. TCRdb reprocessed the PCR reads via MiXCR and lists one record per CDR3 protein. The profile shows roughly 200,000 distinct CDR3 sequences, 8% to 10% of them singletons. The V call is TRBV6-2 or TRBV6-3, the J call TRBJ2-1; perhaps TRBD2 as D (6 bases). The sequencing here drew on PBMCs from the stem cell graft donor, taken from the stem cell graft. The sequence derives from a human donor who donated a stem cell graft to a child with acute lymphoblastic leukemia. The CDR3 loop is CASSYLWGLQFF. The CDR3 DNA sequence: TGTGCCAGCAGTTACCTCTGGGGACTGCAGTTCTTC.